A selection of T cell receptor beta chains follows, all from one sample in a study of T-cell reconstitution after alpha-beta-depleted transplantation in children. TCRdb reprocessed the PCR reads via MiXCR and lists one record per CDR3 protein. Of about 230,000 distinct CDR3 sequences listed, 9.7% were seen once; the top ten hold approximately 5%. The sequenced sample was PBMCs from the stem cell graft donor, obtained from the stem cell graft. Receptor source: a human donor who donated a stem cell graft to a child with SCID. Both conserved end residues are part of each CDR3. D genes are given only for firm matches. A row's size may be missing; if present it is once, few, many or a size class.

d_gene	j_gene	abundance	v_gene	CDR3aa	CDR3nt
TRBD1	TRBJ1-1	many	TRBV5-1	CASSGQGSLNTEAFF	TGCGCCAGCTCTGGACAGGGCTCTTTGAACACTGAAGCTTTCTTT
-	TRBJ1-6	many	TRBV12-3/TRBV12-4	CASSRLAPGRYNSPLHF	TGTGCCAGCAGTCGCCTGGCCCCAGGCCGATATAATTCACCCCTCCACTTT
-	TRBJ2-2	many	TRBV18	CASAILVSGELFF	TGTGCCAGCGCCATACTAGTCTCCGGGGAGCTGTTTTTT
-	TRBJ2-7	many	TRBV7-9	CASSLDLGALFHEQYF	TGTGCCAGCAGCTTAGATTTGGGGGCACTTTTCCACGAGCAGTACTTC
TRBD2	TRBJ2-3	many	TRBV20-1	CSELAGATDTQYF	TGCAGTGAGCTAGCGGGGGCCACAGATACGCAGTATTTT
TRBD2	TRBJ2-1	many	TRBV20-1	CSAREATSGEYNEQFF	TGCAGTGCTAGAGAAGCGACTAGCGGGGAATACAATGAGCAGTTCTTC
-	TRBJ2-7	few	TRBV5-1	CASSTGWGSYEQYF	TGCGCCAGCAGCACCGGATGGGGGTCCTACGAGCAGTACTTC
-	TRBJ2-3	many	TRBV20-1	CSAGAPSTDTQYF	TGCAGTGCTGGGGCCCCTAGCACAGATACGCAGTATTTT
-	TRBJ2-5	many	TRBV7-8	CASSLTGQGTQYF	TGTGCCAGCAGCTTAACAGGCCAAGGGACCCAGTACTTC
-	TRBJ2-1	many	TRBV6-1	CASSEGGKSNNEQFF	TGTGCCAGCAGTGAAGGGGGTAAGAGTAACAATGAGCAGTTCTTC
-	TRBJ2-2	many	TRBV15	CATSSPGTVTGELFF	TGTGCCACCAGCTCACCGGGGACTGTCACCGGGGAGCTGTTTTTT
-	TRBJ2-3	many	TRBV5-1	CASSLVAGATDTQYF	TGCGCCAGCAGCTTGGTGGCAGGGGCTACAGATACGCAGTATTTT
-	TRBJ2-7	few	TRBV6-5	CASSYDAAGYEQYF	TGTGCCAGCAGTTACGACGCAGCGGGCTACGAGCAGTACTTC
-	TRBJ1-6	many	TRBV25-1	CASSEFGWAGKGRSPLHF	TGTGCCAGCAGTGAATTTGGCTGGGCAGGGAAAGGACGTTCACCCCTCCACTTT
TRBD1	TRBJ1-2	many	TRBV10-3	CAISGTPTGKGGYTF	TGTGCCATCAGTGGGACACCGACAGGGAAGGGTGGCTACACCTTC
TRBD1	TRBJ1-3	many	TRBV15	CATSYLSTGTGNTIYF	TGTGCCACCAGCTACCTGTCGACAGGGACTGGAAACACCATATATTTT
-	TRBJ2-6	many	TRBV5-1	CASSLGPRSSGANVLTF	TGCGCCAGCAGCTTGGGACCTAGGAGCTCTGGGGCCAACGTCCTGACTTTC
TRBD2	TRBJ2-1	-	TRBV6-2/TRBV6-3	CASSYSGTSRSYNEQFF	TGTGCCAGCAGTTATTCAGGGACTAGCAGGTCCTACAATGAGCAGTTCTTC
-	TRBJ1-2	many	TRBV5-1	CASSGSSNYGYTF	TGCGCCAGCAGCGGGAGTTCTAACTATGGCTACACCTTC
-	TRBJ1-6	many	TRBV5-1	CASSLLGNSPLHF	TGCGCCAGCAGCTTGCTGGGGAATTCACCCCTCCACTTT
-	TRBJ2-7	many	TRBV20-1	CSASSGTTSYEQYF	TGCAGTGCTAGTTCGGGAACCACCTCCTACGAGCAGTACTTC
-	TRBJ2-1	many	TRBV5-1	CASSLTASSDNEQFF	TGCGCCAGCAGCTTGACAGCGTCCTCTGACAATGAGCAGTTCTTC
TRBD2	TRBJ2-5	many	TRBV12-3/TRBV12-4	CASSLGGKQETQYF	TGTGCCAGCAGCCTGGGGGGGAAGCAAGAGACCCAGTACTTC
-	TRBJ1-2	many	TRBV6-5	CASSYGGHGYTF	TGTGCCAGCAGTTACGGGGGGCATGGCTACACCTTC
TRBD1	TRBJ1-4	many	TRBV2	CASSGDRGYEKLFF	TGTGCCAGCAGTGGGGACAGGGGATATGAAAAACTGTTTTTT
TRBD1	TRBJ2-7	many	TRBV6-5	CASSYSAGGPYEQYF	TGTGCCAGCAGTTACTCGGCAGGGGGTCCCTACGAGCAGTACTTC
TRBD1	TRBJ1-1	many	TRBV5-1	CASSLDRGNTEAFF	TGCGCCAGCAGCTTGGACAGGGGGAACACTGAAGCTTTCTTT
TRBD2	TRBJ2-1	many	TRBV20-1	CSARRAGDNEQFF	TGCAGTGCTAGGAGGGCGGGGGACAATGAGCAGTTCTTC
TRBD1	TRBJ1-1	many	TRBV7-9	CASSIKFGQGEAFF	TGTGCCAGCAGCATCAAATTCGGACAGGGTGAAGCTTTCTTT
TRBD1	TRBJ2-7	many	TRBV28	CASSPVGTDNYYEQYF	TGTGCCAGCAGCCCAGTCGGGACAGACAATTACTACGAGCAGTACTTC
-	TRBJ2-6	many	TRBV5-4	CASSLSQGAGANVLTF	TGTGCCAGCAGCCTATCACAGGGTGCCGGGGCCAACGTCCTGACTTTC
-	TRBJ1-5	many	TRBV28	CASSSPGTYQPQHF	TGTGCCAGCAGTTCTCCCGGGACCTATCAGCCCCAGCATTTT
TRBD1	TRBJ1-2	many	TRBV7-2	CASSADRGNGYTF	TGTGCCAGCAGCGCCGACAGGGGTAACGGCTACACCTTC